This T cell receptor beta chain is drawn from a study of molecular identifiers for immune sequencing clone quantification. TCRdb fed the PCR reads into MiXCR, producing one record per CDR3 protein. The data hold about 640,000 distinct CDR3 sequences, with about 20% observed a single time. Study-level points and caveats: Spiked Jurkat TCR RNA equal to one cell could reportedly be picked out among one million naive cells. Effector cells kept over 99% of their molecules in clones above 20 RNA copies, while naive cells kept under 1% there.

The germline CDR1 and CDR2 sequences are GTSNPN and SVGIG (reference sequence). Trimming took off 0 bases at V and 2 bases at J, with 11 bases between the two ends. This CDR3 is built from 14 residues. This clonotype was seen many times. Its antigen is unknown. This rearrangement joins TRBV30 to TRBJ2-7, with D uncertain. The origin of this receptor is a human donor in good health. Some libraries in this study had Jurkat cell RNA spiked in. The source material was naive CD8+ T cells from blood, with Jurkat cell RNA spiked in. The subset was: FACS-sorted CD8+CD4-CCR7+CD45RA+ naive T cells. In DNA form, the CDR3 reads TGTGCCTGGAGTGTTTCGAGTAATGCCTACGAGCAGTACTTC. Amino acid sequence: CAWSVSSNAYEQYF.